There are a few counts of the clone carrying this T cell receptor beta chain. Treatment here: oral pan-JAK inhibitor, 5-10 mg twice daily. Those with alopecia areata gave lesional scalp punch biopsies and peripheral blood. T lymphocytes (CD4+ and CD8+) were sorted from PBMCs. This sample is drawn from a study of CD8+ T cells in alopecia areata. Background on the study: For the treated group, dosing was oral tofacitinib at 5 to 10 mg twice daily. The duration of tofacitinib was 6 to 18 months, with 6 months off drug afterward.

The CDR3 has 13 amino acids. Sequencing used cDNA as its template, made by extracting RNA and reverse transcribing it. TCRdb's copy holds only in-frame clones and misses some; the assay was immunoSEQ multiplex PCR. The data contain approximately 100,000 clones, 55% to 70% of them seen just once; the ten biggest clones take up roughly 17%. The sequenced sample was CD8+ T cells sorted from blood, obtained between weeks 55 and 70, from a patient treated with tofacitinib. The chain recombines TRBV21-1 with TRBJ2-2. TRBV21-1 is listed as a pseudogene. The receptor's source is a human donor with alopecia areata. Written as DNA, the CDR3 is TGTGCCAGCAACCTAAGGTCAACCGGGGAGCTGTTTTTT. It yields the protein CASNLRSTGELFF.